The clone carrying this T cell receptor beta chain was seen many times. Its matching antigen is unknown. The time point is: newly diagnosed GD, antithyroid drugs for less than 3 months. Construction of the TCR library relied on RNA isolated from PBMCs. EDTA tubes were used for drawing nine milliliters of peripheral blood. This CDR3 comprises 15 residues. V shed 3 bases, J shed 0 bases, and the junction held 4 bases outside the gene matches. Germline assignment: CDR1 SGHVS and CDR2 FQNEAQ. This specimen comes from a study of regulatory T cells in long-lasting Graves disease. Whole-study results and caveats: Persistent disease was associated with favored TRBV28 usage and with favored use of TRBJ1-2 and TRBJ2-5. Newly diagnosed Graves' patients exceeded persistent ones in TCR diversity.

Through Arm-PCR of CDR3 regions and iRepertoire HTBI primers, TCR beta libraries were built. TCRdb ran MiXCR on the multiplex PCR reads and lists one entry per CDR3 protein. The repertoire holds fewer than 550,000 distinct CDR3 sequences, with roughly 15% as singletons. The data were also submitted as part of a second study, on T cells in Graves' hyperthyroidism and ophthalmopathy. From that second work: No ophthalmopathy progression within 18 months constituted stable Graves' hyperthyroidism.

Sample: peripheral blood mononuclear cells (PBMCs), taken at new diagnosis, from a patient treated with antithyroid drugs. V and J are TRBV7-8 and TRBJ1-1; 7 positions agree with TRBD1. The clonotype was recovered from a woman aged 35-60 years with Graves disease. The CDR3 DNA reads TGTGCCAGCAGCTTCAGGGGGGGGATGAACACTGAAGCTTTCTTT. The encoded protein is CASSFRGGMNTEAFF.